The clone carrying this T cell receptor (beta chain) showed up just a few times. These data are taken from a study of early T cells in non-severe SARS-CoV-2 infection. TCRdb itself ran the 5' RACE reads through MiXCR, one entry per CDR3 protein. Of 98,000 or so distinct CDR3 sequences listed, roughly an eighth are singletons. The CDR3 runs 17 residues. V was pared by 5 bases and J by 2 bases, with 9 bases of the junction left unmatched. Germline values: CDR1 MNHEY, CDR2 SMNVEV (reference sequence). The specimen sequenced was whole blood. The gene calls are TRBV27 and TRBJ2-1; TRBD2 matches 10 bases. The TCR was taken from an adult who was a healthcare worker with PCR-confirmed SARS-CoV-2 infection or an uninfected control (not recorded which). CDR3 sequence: CASSLPGLAVAYNEQFF. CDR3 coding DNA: TGTGCCAGCAGTCTACCCGGACTAGCGGTAGCCTACAATGAGCAGTTCTTC.